The 20 T cell receptor beta chains reported below all come from one sample, sequenced in a study of Graves' ophthalmopathy and Graves' hyperthyroidism. Researchers took RNA transcripts and amplified TCR beta CDR3 regions from them. Following a first-round RT-PCR that used HTBI primers, a second-round multiplex PCR was carried out. Each CDR3 protein is one row after TCRdb ran MiXCR on the multiplex PCR reads. Of approximately 380,000 distinct CDR3 sequences detected, around 21% appear once; the ten largest clones hold roughly 3.2%. What was sequenced was peripheral blood. These receptors were collected from a woman between 18 and 29 years old with stable Graves' hyperthyroidism.

In this sample, this clonotype turned up many times. The genes are TRBV24-1 and TRBJ1-1; D is unresolved. V was pared by 3 bases and J by 8 bases, with 12 bases between. Germline assignment: CDR1 KGHDR and CDR2 SFDVKD. The CDR3 contains 13 residues. The CDR3 reads CATSDPNGLEAFF. The CDR3 DNA reads TGTGCCACCAGTGATCCCAATGGGCTGGAAGCTTTCTTT.

This clonotype was detected ten times or more. The chain employs TRBV29-1 and TRBJ2-5, with D perhaps matching TRBD1 (5 bases). The germline V and J ends were trimmed by 7 bases and 0 bases, with 9 bases remaining between them. This CDR3 contains 12 residues. Germline V gene lookup returns CDR1 SQVTM and CDR2 ANQGSEA. CDR3 nucleotide sequence: TGCAGCGGAGGACATAACCAAGAGACCCAGTACTTC. It specifies CSGGHNQETQYF.

The sample holds a few counts of this clonotype. The V gene is TRBV6-1, the J gene TRBJ1-5; D not certain. The CDR3 has 14 residues. The germline CDR1 and CDR2 sequences are MNHNS and SASEGT. The V and J ends lost 6 bases and 4 bases respectively, with 13 bases between them. The CDR3 DNA sequence: TGTGCCAGCAGCCCTCCAGGTCAAAATCAGCCCCAGCATTTT. Translated: CASSPPGQNQPQHF.

At least ten counts were recorded for this clonotype. V and J are TRBV12-3 or TRBV12-4 and TRBJ2-7; 9 positions agree with TRBD2. Losses at the gene ends were 8 bases for V and 2 bases for J; bases not matched to a gene: 7. The CDR3 covers 14 residues. In DNA, the CDR3 is TGTGCCAGCGGCCGACTAGCGGATGCCTACGAGCAGTACTTC. Translated: CASGRLADAYEQYF.

This clonotype was seen repeatedly, ten times or more. The chain combines TRBV27 with TRBJ1-6; D may be TRBD1 (5 bases). CDR1 and CDR2 (germline): MNHEY, SMNVEV (reference sequence). There are 17 residues in the CDR3. The ends were cut back, 6 bases at V and 0 bases at J, with 15 bases in the middle. The CDR3 DNA reads as TGTGCCAGCAGCCGGGACTCCTTAAGCTCCTATAATTCACCCCTCCACTTT. It is translated as CASSRDSLSSYNSPLHF.

This clonotype appeared many times. The V call is TRBV7-8, the J call TRBJ1-2, with D perhaps matching TRBD1 (5 bases). Trimming pared 5 bases from V and 2 bases from J, leaving 15 bases between. Germline V gene lookup returns CDR1 SGHVS and CDR2 FQNEAQ. The CDR3 totals 15 residues. As DNA, the CDR3 is TGTGCCAGCAGCCCCTACCGGGGGAGGAACTATGGCTACACCTTC. This translates into CASSPYRGRNYGYTF.

This clonotype was detected only a few times. CDR3 sequence: CASKLQGNQPQHF. CDR3 coding DNA: TGTGCCAGCAAACTCCAAGGGAATCAGCCCCAGCATTTT. The rearrangement links TRBV6-2 or TRBV6-3 to TRBJ1-5; the D is unclear. The CDR3 is made up of 13 amino acids. CDR1 and CDR2 (germline): MNHEY, SVGEGT. With 7 bases removed from V and 4 bases from J, the gap between germline ends came to 11 bases.

With respect to this clonotype: The junction departs from germline at one end; a sequencing error may be responsible. The V call is TRBV5-1, the J call TRBJ2-2; TRBD1 might be the D (6 bases). This CDR3 is built from 16 residues. CDR1 SGHRS and CDR2 YFSETQ come from the germline V gene. CDR3 protein: CASSPQGIGHAGEPFF. For the CDR3, the DNA is TGCGCCAGCAGCCCTCAGGGGATTGGGCACGCCGGGGAGCCGTTTTTT.

Ten or more counts support this clonotype. The chain carries TRBV6-2 or TRBV6-3 and TRBJ2-7, with 10 bases identical to TRBD1. The J segment lost 1 base and the V segment lost 0 bases, leaving 3 bases of the junction unmatched. CDR3 length equals 16 residues. The germline V gene encodes CDR1 MNHEY and CDR2 SVGEGT. Written as DNA, the CDR3 is TGTGCCAGCAGTTACTCGGGACAGGGGCATTCCTACGAGCAGTACTTC. Protein sequence: CASSYSGQGHSYEQYF.

The V gene is TRBV20-1, the J gene TRBJ1-2; 12 nucleotides line up with TRBD1. From germline, CDR1 is DFQATT and CDR2 SNEGSKA (reference sequence). Trimming at V came to 6 bases and at J to 8 bases, leaving 4 bases not matched to a gene. The CDR3 spans 12 residues. The CDR3 loop is CSAGQGAPGYTF. CDR3 in DNA: TGCAGTGCGGGACAGGGGGCGCCGGGCTACACCTTC.

This clonotype was seen repeatedly, ten times or more. The rearrangement joins TRBV10-3 to TRBJ2-7, with D maybe TRBD2 (5 bases). Between the trimmed V and J ends, which lost 9 bases and 2 bases, there was a span of 11 bases. The CDR3 runs to 12 residues. CDR1 is ENHRY and CDR2 is SYGVKD in the germline V gene. The CDR3 here is CAIGLTAYEQYF. The CDR3, as DNA: TGTGCCATAGGACTTACCGCCTACGAGCAGTACTTC.

This clonotype was counted many times. The chain employs TRBV20-1 and TRBJ2-7; possible D gene TRBD2, 5 bases. CDR1 is DFQATT and CDR2 is SNEGSKA in the germline V gene (reference sequence). The V gene lost 3 bases and the J gene lost 0 bases, with 9 bases spanning the gap. The CDR3 consists of 13 residues. For the CDR3, the DNA is TGCAGTGCTAGGCGTGGGAGCTCCTACGAGCAGTACTTC. This encodes CSARRGSSYEQYF.

This clonotype was seen at least ten times. The V call is TRBV5-1, the J call TRBJ2-5; 12 nucleotides agree with TRBD1. CDR3 length: 15 amino acids. J gave up 5 bases and V 3 bases, and 5 bases lay outside the gene matches. CDR1 and CDR2 from the germline V gene are SGHRS and YFSETQ. The DNA of the CDR3 is TGCGCCAGCAGCTCCGGGACAGGGGGCTTGGAGACCCAGTACTTC. Protein sequence: CASSSGTGGLETQYF. Variable domain in full (rest from reference TRBV5-1 and TRBJ2-5): KAGVTQTPRYLIKTRGQQVTLSCSPISGHRSVSWYQQTPGQGLQFLFEYFSETQRNKGNFPGRFSGRQFSNSRSEMNVSTLELGDSALYLCASSSGTGGLETQYFGPGTRLLVL.

In its sample, this clonotype was seen a few times. This chain uses TRBV14 with TRBJ1-2; no reliable D call. Trimming shortened V by 3 bases and J by 4 bases, and 9 bases separated the two germline ends. The germline gives CDR1 SGHDN, CDR2 FVKESK. CDR3 length equals 13 residues. The CDR3 DNA reads TGTGCCAGCAGCCAGGGGTATCGCTATGGCTACACCTTC. This codes for CASSQGYRYGYTF.

In the case of this clonotype: Because it lacks the conserved phenylalanine or tryptophan at the end, this CDR3 is likely a read error. V gene TRBV7-2 combines with J gene TRBJ2-2, with 8 bases aligning to TRBD1. V gave up 6 bases and J gave up 8 bases; unmatched junction bases: 5. The CDR3 has 13 residues. The V gene's germline CDR1 is SGHTA and CDR2 FQGNSA. The CDR3 sequence is CASSSRGPGELFL. The CDR3, as DNA: TGTGCCAGCAGTTCCAGGGGGCCGGGGGAGCTGTTTTTG.

There are a few counts of this clonotype. A much larger clone is a single base away; this may be a read error. The chain employs TRBV11-1 and TRBJ2-5; 7 nucleotides line up with TRBD2. The CDR3 totals 15 residues. The trim removed 3 bases at V and 1 base at J, leaving 5 bases unmatched. Looked up from germline, CDR1 is SGHAT and CDR2 is FQDESV (reference sequence). DNA for the CDR3: TGTGCCAGCAGCTTTGTTAGCGGGTCCCAAGAGACCCAGTACTTC. It codes for CASSFVSGSQETQYF.

This clonotype was seen repeatedly, ten times or more. The chain recombines TRBV14 with TRBJ2-7; 8 nucleotides agree with TRBD1. There are 15 residues in the CDR3. Germline V gene lookup returns CDR1 SGHDN and CDR2 FVKESK. The V gene end was trimmed by 3 bases and the J gene end by 1 base; junction bases not matched to a gene: 5. As DNA, the CDR3 is TGTGCCAGCAGCCAGGGACAGGTAGGATCCTACGAGCAGTACTTC. Translation: CASSQGQVGSYEQYF.

Many counts were recorded for this clonotype. This sequence joins TRBV6-5 and TRBJ1-1; no firm D call. Between the trimmed V and J ends, which lost 6 bases and 0 bases, there was a span of 11 bases. The CDR3 is made up of 14 amino acids. Per the germline V gene, CDR1 is MNHEY and CDR2 is SVGAGI. CDR3 in amino acids: CASRTSRVNTEAFF. CDR3 in DNA: TGTGCCAGCAGAACCTCGAGGGTGAACACTGAAGCTTTCTTT.

This clonotype occurred many times. The chain employs TRBV25-1 and TRBJ2-2; 12 bases agree with TRBD1. This CDR3 contains 16 residues. With V trimmed by 3 bases and J by 13 bases, 12 bases remained unmatched. CDR1 is MGHDK and CDR2 is SYGVNS in the germline V gene. The CDR3 spells CASSDFGDRGRVRLFF. Written as DNA, the CDR3 is TGTGCCAGCAGTGATTTTGGGGACAGGGGGCGAGTTAGGCTGTTTTTT.

In its sample, this clonotype was seen many times. J is TRBJ1-5 and V is TRBV20-1, with D possibly matching TRBD1 (6 bases). The V gene lost 3 bases and the J gene lost 5 bases, with 14 bases spanning the gap. There are 14 residues in the CDR3. Looked up from germline, CDR1 is DFQATT and CDR2 is SNEGSKA (reference sequence). The CDR3 loop reads CSARIAGADQPQHF. For the CDR3, the DNA is TGCAGTGCTAGGATTGCAGGGGCGGATCAGCCCCAGCATTTT.